This T cell receptor beta chain was identified during a study of blood T cell repertoires in COVID-19. The wider study: From the United States, Italy and Spain came samples of acute and convalescent COVID-19.

Using immunoSEQ multiplex PCR, the repertoire was profiled, and TCRdb retains in-frame clones only, with some absent. In the table there are about 360,000 clones, 70% to 90% of which are singletons. The V gene lost 8 bases and the J gene lost 5 bases, with 15 bases spanning the gap. The CDR3 length is 13 residues. The germline CDR1 and CDR2 sequences are MGHRA and YSYEKL. In Seattle, patients joined the study during active infection and were tracked longitudinally. The chain recombines TRBV4-1 with TRBJ1-2; weak D call: TRBD1 (6 bases). Sequencing was performed on peripheral blood. This clonotype was sampled from a woman in her sixties with COVID-19, enrolled during active disease. The CDR3 DNA reads TGCGCCAGCGCCGGGGGGCCTTCTTATGGCTACACCTTC. Translation: CASAGGPSYGYTF.